This record covers a single TCR beta chain. This clone has only a few counts. It has no known antigen specificity. Base qualities are not recorded, but no much larger clone differs from it by a single base. Other DNA sequences in this specimen translate into the identical CDR3. TCRbeta libraries were sequenced on an Illumina MiSeq, averaging around 38,000 productive templates per sample. The immunoSEQ assay, which uses multiplex PCR amplification, was used to generate TCRbeta CDR3 libraries. The study's own analysis went as follows. Repertoire diversity was calculated as previously defined, and values close to 0 indicated extremely monoclonal samples. As stored in TCRdb, this immuneACCESS dataset retains in-frame rearrangements with V and J assigned. A fraction of the clones does not appear; measured against another copy, unresolved V genes explain less than half of the discrepancy, and the remainder lacks a known reason. The V and J calls and clone size were taken over from that table, and D and trimming were inferred from the DNA. For this sample the table gives 30,000 to 45,000 clones, of which about 88% were detected only once. Less than 0.55% of the sample is in the top ten clones.

These data belong to a study of STAT3 mutations in large granular lymphocyte leukemia (dated by TCRdb to the late 2010s). Context from the whole study: Canonical activating STAT3 mutations were detected in roughly half of the longitudinally sequenced T-LGLL patients. As controls, the study also included longitudinal sequencing of a couple of patients with natural killer LGL leukemia. Patients with T-cell large granular lymphocyte leukemia underwent serial deep sequencing of TCRbeta CDR3 and STAT3 to reconstruct clonal hierarchy and dynamics. Approximately 19 representative T-LGLL cases were selected from an initial cohort of 200 to 250 LGL patients for longitudinal TCRbeta and STAT3 sequencing. More than half of T-LGLL patients received one or more immunosuppressive therapy regimens, with hematologic response in over 35% of those treated. On average, sequencing was done at around 4.2 time points per patient, with the number of samplings ranging from 2 to 8.

The study at large found these results: Because codominant clonotypes persisted in some patients, a small but highly pathogenic clone may have been missed. All T-LGLL patients had at least one immunodominant TCRbeta clonotype, and roughly half had multiple immunodominant subclonotypes. The burden of the dominant TCR clone was higher than the STAT3 mutant burden in several patients, which suggests that the STAT3 mutation arose secondarily inside a clone that had already expanded. In 6 of 18 patients, TCR clonotype switching occurred after therapy, and every newly emerging clone was STAT3 wild type. Because no samples were available when a clone first appeared, clonal expansion had to be inferred from samplings taken at other points. Linking therapy response to changes in TCR clonal burden was complicated by variable intervals between samplings and by differing treatment regimens.

DNA was extracted from blood mononuclear cells, with the same DNA used for both TCR and STAT3 sequencing. CDR1 and CDR2, looked up from the germline V gene, are KGHSH and LQKENI. Trimming removed 3 bases from V and 3 bases from J, leaving 8 bases between the germline ends. The CDR3 goes from the cysteine to the phenylalanine over 13 residues. Only the CDR3 region is kept as DNA, spanning 39 bases read in frame from base 1. Specimen: PBMCs. The clonotype was recovered from a human donor with T large granular lymphocyte leukemia. Some clones in this sample may be carry-over from other donors' samples. The chain couples TRBV18 to TRBJ1-2, and perhaps TRBD1 as D gene, on 5 matching bases. The sequenced DNA is TGTGCCAGCTCACCCGGGACGGACTATGGCTACACCTTC. This translates into CASSPGTDYGYTF.